The clone carrying this T cell receptor beta chain showed up just once. This specimen belongs to a study of blood T cell repertoires in COVID-19. Study at large: From T cells, B-cell-depleted T cells, or PBMCs came the material, which was cDNA or gDNA.

The germline V gene encodes CDR1 KGHSH and CDR2 LQKENI. This CDR3 is built from 16 residues. V shed 0 bases and J shed 8 bases, with 17 bases lying between them. The protocol was immunoSEQ multiplex PCR, while the TCRdb copy is restricted to in-frame clones and leaves out a portion. The table shows roughly 190,000 clones, with 87% occurring only once. Individuals drawn from 20 to 30 US areas were about 18 to 90 years old. Clinical history as reported by participants underpinned cohort assignment. Donors in Cohort 3 who had recovered were those with two negative PCRs, healthcare professional clearance, or resolution of their symptoms.

The J gene is TRBJ1-3, the V gene TRBV18, with D maybe TRBD1 (5 bases). Sequencing was performed on PBMCs or T cells enriched from blood (not recorded which). This receptor was obtained from a woman in her 30s who had recovered from COVID-19. The CDR3 region has the DNA TGTGCCAGCTCACCACCAGGGGACTTTCGGTGGGACACCATATATTTT. This encodes CASSPPGDFRWDTIYF.